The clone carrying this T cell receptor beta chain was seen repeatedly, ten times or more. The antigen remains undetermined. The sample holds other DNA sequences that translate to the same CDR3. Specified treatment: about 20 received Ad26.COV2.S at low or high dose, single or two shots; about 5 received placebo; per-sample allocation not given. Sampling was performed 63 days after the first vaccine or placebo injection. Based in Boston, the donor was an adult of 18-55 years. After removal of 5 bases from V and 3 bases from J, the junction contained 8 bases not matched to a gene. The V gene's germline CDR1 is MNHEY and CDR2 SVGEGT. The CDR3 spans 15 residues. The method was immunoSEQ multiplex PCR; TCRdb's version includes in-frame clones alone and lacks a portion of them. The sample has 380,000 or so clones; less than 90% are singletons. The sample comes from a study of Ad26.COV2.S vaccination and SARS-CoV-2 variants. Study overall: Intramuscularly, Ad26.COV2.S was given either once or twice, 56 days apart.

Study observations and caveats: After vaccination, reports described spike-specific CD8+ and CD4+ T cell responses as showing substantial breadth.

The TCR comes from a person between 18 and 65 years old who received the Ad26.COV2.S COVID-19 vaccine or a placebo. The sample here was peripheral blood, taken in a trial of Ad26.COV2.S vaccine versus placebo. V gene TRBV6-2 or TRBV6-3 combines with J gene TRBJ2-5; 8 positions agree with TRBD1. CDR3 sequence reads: CASSTRPGGKETQYF. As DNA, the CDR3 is TGTGCCAGCAGTACGCGGCCAGGGGGCAAAGAGACCCAGTACTTC.